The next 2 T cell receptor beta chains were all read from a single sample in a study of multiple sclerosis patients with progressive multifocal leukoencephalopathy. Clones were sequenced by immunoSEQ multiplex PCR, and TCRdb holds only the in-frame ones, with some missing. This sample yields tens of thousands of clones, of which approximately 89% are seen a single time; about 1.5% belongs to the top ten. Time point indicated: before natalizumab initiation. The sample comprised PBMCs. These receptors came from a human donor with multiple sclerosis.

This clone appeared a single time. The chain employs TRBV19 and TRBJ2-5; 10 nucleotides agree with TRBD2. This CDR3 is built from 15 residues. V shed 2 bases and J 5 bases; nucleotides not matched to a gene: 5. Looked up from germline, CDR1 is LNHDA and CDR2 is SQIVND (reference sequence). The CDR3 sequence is CASSIFSGREETQYF. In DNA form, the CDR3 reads TGTGCCAGTAGTATATTCAGCGGGAGGGAGGAGACCCAGTACTTC.

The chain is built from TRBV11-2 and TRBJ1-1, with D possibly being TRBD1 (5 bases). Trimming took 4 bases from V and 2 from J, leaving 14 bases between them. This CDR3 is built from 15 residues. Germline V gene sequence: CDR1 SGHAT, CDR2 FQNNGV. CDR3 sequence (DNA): TGTGCCAGCAGCTACCCCACGGGACCAAACACTGAAGCTTTCTTT. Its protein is CASSYPTGPNTEAFF. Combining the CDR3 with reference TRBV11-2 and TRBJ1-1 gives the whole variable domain EAGVAQSPRYKIIEKRQSVAFWCNPISGHATLYWYQQILGQGPKLLIQFQNNGVVDDSQLPKDRFSAERLKGVDSTLKIQPAKLEDSAVYLCASSYPTGPNTEAFFGQGTRLTVV.